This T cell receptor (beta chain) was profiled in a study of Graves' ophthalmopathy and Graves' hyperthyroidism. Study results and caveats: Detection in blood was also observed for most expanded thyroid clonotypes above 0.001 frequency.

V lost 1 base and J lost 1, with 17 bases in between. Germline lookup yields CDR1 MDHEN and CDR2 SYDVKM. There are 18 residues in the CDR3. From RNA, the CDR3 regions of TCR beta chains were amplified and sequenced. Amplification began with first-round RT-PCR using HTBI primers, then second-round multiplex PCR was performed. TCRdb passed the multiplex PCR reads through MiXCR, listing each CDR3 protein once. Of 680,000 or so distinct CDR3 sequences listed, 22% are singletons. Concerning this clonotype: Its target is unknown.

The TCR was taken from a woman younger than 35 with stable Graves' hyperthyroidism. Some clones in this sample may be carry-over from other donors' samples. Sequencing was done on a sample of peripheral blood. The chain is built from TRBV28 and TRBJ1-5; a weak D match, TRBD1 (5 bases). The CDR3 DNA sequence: TGTGCCAGCAGTTTATTGGGGTTGAGGGGTCAGAGCAATCAGCCCCAGCATTTT. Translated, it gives CASSLLGLRGQSNQPQHF.